This T cell receptor (beta chain) comes out of a study of beta chain features in type 1 diabetes. Study-level findings and limits: The VDJ junctions of type 1 diabetes patients carried fewer insertions and more deletions.

The table lists this clone with a few counts. Its antigen remains unknown. Expressed TCRB transcripts were sequenced, since all the RNA that had been isolated was reverse transcribed. Method: immunoSEQ multiplex PCR; TCRdb's copy keeps in-frame clones and lacks some. The repertoire holds 850,000 to 900,000 clones, 17% seen once, with around 0.02% in the top ten. The CDR3 spans 12 residues. Trimming removed 3 bases from V and 9 bases from J; junction bases left unmatched: 7. In germline, CDR1 is SQVTM, CDR2 ANQGSEA. The sequence derives from a woman aged 18-29 years in good health. Material: naive CD4+ T cells from blood. The chain uses TRBV29-1 and TRBJ1-1; 7 nucleotides agree with TRBD1. The CDR3 coding sequence is TGCAGCGTTGACCAGGGGGGCAATCAAGCTTTCTTT. Residues: CSVDQGGNQAFF.